The 5 T cell receptor beta chains below come from one sample, sequenced in a study of beta chain features in type 1 diabetes. Expressed TCRB transcripts were sequenced because the isolated RNA had all been reverse transcribed beforehand. Sequencing used immunoSEQ multiplex PCR; TCRdb keeps in-frame clones, though not all of them. The sample holds around 250,000 clones, 25% to 35% seen once. The sample consisted of central memory CD4+ T cells from blood. All receptors come from a man aged 30 to 39 in good health.

V usage is TRBV4-2 and J usage is TRBJ2-5; 7 bases are shared with TRBD2. The J call may be incorrect, as the DNA end agrees better with TRBJ2-7. Germline assignment: CDR1 LGHNA and CDR2 YNFKEQ. The CDR3 is made up of 14 amino acids. CDR3 in amino acids: CASSTHGGSYEQYF. CDR3 sequence (DNA): TGTGCCAGCAGCACCCACGGGGGGTCCTACGAGCAGTACTTC.

This clone was observed a handful of times. V is TRBV6-5 and J is TRBJ2-5; D not certain. V lost 6 bases to trimming and J lost 4 bases, with 6 bases between them. The CDR3 is 11 residues long. The germline V gene encodes CDR1 MNHEY and CDR2 SVGAGI. The DNA of the CDR3 is TGTGCCAGCAGCTTCGGAGAGACCCAGTACTTC. It translates to CASSFGETQYF.

This clone has more than one count but fewer than ten. The genes are TRBV7-2 and TRBJ2-1, with D possibly matching TRBD1 (8 bases). Germline CDR1 reads SGHTA; CDR2 reads FQGNSA. This CDR3 region has 14 residues. The V and J ends lost 5 bases and 9 bases respectively, with 17 bases between them. CDR3 nucleotide sequence: TGTGCCAGCAGCCCCCGGACAGGGAGGGGTGAGCAGTTCTTC. This sequence encodes CASSPRTGRGEQFF.

This clone was detected ten times or more. The chain employs TRBV5-6 and TRBJ2-3, with TRBD2 identical over 9 bases. The germline V gene encodes CDR1 SGHDT and CDR2 YYEEEE. V shed 4 bases and J 4 bases; nucleotides not matched to a gene: 7. This CDR3 spans 15 amino acids. In nucleotides, the CDR3 is TGTGCCAGCAGCACCTCTAGCGGGGCGGCAGATACGCAGTATTTT. Its translation: CASSTSSGAADTQYF.

V usage is TRBV7-2 and J usage is TRBJ1-3, with D perhaps TRBD1 (5 bases). Germline CDR1 reads SGHTA; CDR2 reads FQGNSA. The V gene lost 2 bases and the J gene lost 0 bases, with 11 bases spanning the gap. This CDR3 has 16 residues. The CDR3 sequence is CASSLSPGGSGNTIYF. Here the CDR3 DNA reads TGTGCCAGCAGCTTATCGCCCGGGGGCTCTGGAAACACCATATATTTT.